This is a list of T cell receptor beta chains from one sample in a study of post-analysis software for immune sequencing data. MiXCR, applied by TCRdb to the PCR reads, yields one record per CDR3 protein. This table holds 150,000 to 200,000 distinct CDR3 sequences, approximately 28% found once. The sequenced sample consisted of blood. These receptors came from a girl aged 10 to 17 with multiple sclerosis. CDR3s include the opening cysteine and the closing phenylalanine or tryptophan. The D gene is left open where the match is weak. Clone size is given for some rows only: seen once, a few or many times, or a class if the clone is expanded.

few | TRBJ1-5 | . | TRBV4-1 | TGCGCCGGCAGCCCACAGGGTTCACAGCCCCAGCATTTT | CAGSPQGSQPQHF
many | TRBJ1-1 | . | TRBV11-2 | TGTGCCAGCACCCACACAGAATACACTGAAGCTTTCTTT | CASTHTEYTEAFF
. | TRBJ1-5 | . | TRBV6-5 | TGTGCCAGCAGTTACGGGGGGGATCAGCTCCAGCATTTT | CASSYGGDQLQHF
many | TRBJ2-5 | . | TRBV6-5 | TGTGCCAGCAGTTATTCTGAGCGGGACCAAGAGACCCAGTACTTC | CASSYSERDQETQYF
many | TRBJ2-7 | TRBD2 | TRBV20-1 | TGCAGTGCTAGACCCCCCCGGGAGGCCTACGAGCAGTACTTC | CSARPPREAYEQYF
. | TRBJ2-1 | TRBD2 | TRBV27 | TGTGCCAGCTGTAGCGGGGCGAACAATGAGCAGTTCTTC | CASCSGANNEQFF
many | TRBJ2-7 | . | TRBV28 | TGTGCCAGCAGTTTAGAACAGGATGTGTCCTACGAGCAGTACTTC | CASSLEQDVSYEQYF
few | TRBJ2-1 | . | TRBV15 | TGTGCCACCAGCAACAGAAACAATGAGCAGTTCTTC | CATSNRNNEQFF
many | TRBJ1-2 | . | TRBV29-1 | TGCAGCGATGTCATGAGGGGTGACACCTATGGCTACACCTTC | CSDVMRGDTYGYTF
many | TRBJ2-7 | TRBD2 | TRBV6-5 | TGTGCCAGCAGTGCATCGGGACTAACGTCCTACGAGCAGTACTTC | CASSASGLTSYEQYF
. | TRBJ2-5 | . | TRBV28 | TGTGCCAGCAGTCTGAGGGGGACGACGGGGACCCAGTACTTC | CASSLRGTTGTQYF
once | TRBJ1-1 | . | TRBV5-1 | TGCGCCAGCAGCTTGTCCGGTTTCAGGCTGAACACTGAAGCTTTCTTT | CASSLSGFRLNTEAFF
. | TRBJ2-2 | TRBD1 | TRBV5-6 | TGTGCCAGCAGCGCCACCGGGACAGGGGGCTACGGGGAGCTGTTTTTT | CASSATGTGGYGELFF
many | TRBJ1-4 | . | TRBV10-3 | TGTGCCATCAGTGAAGCGAGGGGTGGGGAAAAACTGTTTTTT | CAISEARGGEKLFF
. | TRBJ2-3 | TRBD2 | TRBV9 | TGTGCCAGCAGCGGCCTGAGCGGGGGATCAGATACGCAGTATTTT | CASSGLSGGSDTQYF
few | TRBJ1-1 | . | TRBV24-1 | TGTGCCACCAGTGATTTGTGGGCAGTAGCTGCTGAAGCTTTCTTT | CATSDLWAVAAEAFF
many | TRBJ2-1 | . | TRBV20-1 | TGCAGTGCTAGAGTTGGGATAGCCCGGAGCTACAATGAGCAGTTCTTC | CSARVGIARSYNEQFF
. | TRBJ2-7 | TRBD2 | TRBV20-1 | TGCAGTGCTAAGTCGGGGACTAGCGCTTACGAGCAGTACTTC | CSAKSGTSAYEQYF
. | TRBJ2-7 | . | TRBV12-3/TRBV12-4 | TGTGCCAGCAGGCTCCGGGACGGGGCGATCGAGCAGTACTTC | CASRLRDGAIEQYF
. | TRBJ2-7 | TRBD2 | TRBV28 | TGTGCCAGCAGTTTATCACTGGGGGGGGACTCCGAAAGGGAGCAGTACTTC | CASSLSLGGDSEREQYF
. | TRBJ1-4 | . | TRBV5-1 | TGCGTCAGCAGCGAGTCAGGTGCGACTAATGAAAAACTGTTTTTT | CVSSESGATNEKLFF
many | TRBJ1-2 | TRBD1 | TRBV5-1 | TGCGCCAGCAGCGCGACCATACAGGGGGCTGGAGTGACTAACTATGGCTACACCTTC | CASSATIQGAGVTNYGYTF
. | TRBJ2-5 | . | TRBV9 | TGTGCCAGCAGCGTAGCCGTTGGAGGAGGACAAGGGACCCAGTACTTC | CASSVAVGGGQGTQYF
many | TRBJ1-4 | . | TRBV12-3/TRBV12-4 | TGTGCCAGCAATCAAGATACAACTAATGAAAAACTGTTTTTT | CASNQDTTNEKLFF
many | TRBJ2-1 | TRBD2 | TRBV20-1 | TGCAGTGCTCACCCCGGAGCGGGAGGGCCGAATGAGCAGTTCTTC | CSAHPGAGGPNEQFF
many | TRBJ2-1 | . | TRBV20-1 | TGCAGTGCTAGAGATCCTCAGGCGGGACCCCACAATGAGCAGTTCTTC | CSARDPQAGPHNEQFF
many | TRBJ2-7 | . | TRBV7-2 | TGTGCCAGCAGCTTACCGGGAGCGAACTACGAGCAGTACTTC | CASSLPGANYEQYF
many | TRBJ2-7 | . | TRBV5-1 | TGCGCCAGCAGCCGGACAGTCAGCTCCTACGAGCAGTACTTC | CASSRTVSSYEQYF
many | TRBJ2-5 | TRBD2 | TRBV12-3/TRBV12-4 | TGTGCCAGCAGTTCTCTGCGGGGGGAAGAGACCCAGTACTTC | CASSSLRGEETQYF
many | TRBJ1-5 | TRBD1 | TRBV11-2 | TGTGCCAGCAGCCCTGGGACAGGGGCCGATCAGCCCCAGCATTTT | CASSPGTGADQPQHF
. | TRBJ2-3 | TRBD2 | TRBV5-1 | TGCGCCAGTTACCAGCGCCCCGCGGGAGGCACAGATACGCAGTATTTT | CASYQRPAGGTDTQYF
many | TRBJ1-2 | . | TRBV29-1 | TGCAGCGTTTGGAGGGCTGATGGCTACACCTTC | CSVWRADGYTF